Listed below are T cell receptor beta chains from one sample, sequenced in a study of blood T cell repertoires in COVID-19. TCRdb's table, derived via immunoSEQ multiplex PCR, lists solely in-frame clones and lacks some. The sample records about 250,000 clones, 65% to 85% being singletons. The material sequenced was peripheral blood. The receptors were gathered from a man older than 75 with acute or convalescent COVID-19. CDR3s include the opening cysteine and the closing phenylalanine or tryptophan. Fields, in order: V gene, D gene, clone size, J gene, CDR3 DNA, CDR3 protein. The D gene is left open where the match is weak. Not all rows give a size; the values are once, few, many and, for expanded clones, a class.

V gene: TRBV28; D gene: NA; clone size: NA; J gene: TRBJ2-7; CDR3 DNA: NA; CDR3 protein: CASSSSGGGTNEQYF
V gene: TRBV9; D gene: TRBD1; clone size: NA; J gene: TRBJ1-4; CDR3 DNA: TGTGCCAGCAGCGAATCGGGACAGCCAAATGAAAAACTGTTTTTT; CDR3 protein: CASSESGQPNEKLFF
V gene: TRBV2; D gene: NA; clone size: NA; J gene: TRBJ1-2; CDR3 DNA: TGTGCGGGATTGCCCAGGGCGACCTATGGCTACACCTTC; CDR3 protein: CAGLPRATYGYTF
V gene: TRBV7-2; D gene: TRBD1; clone size: NA; J gene: TRBJ1-3; CDR3 DNA: TGTGCCAGCAGCTTAGGGACAGGGGTCGGAAACACCATATATTTT; CDR3 protein: CASSLGTGVGNTIYF
V gene: TRBV2; D gene: TRBD1; clone size: NA; J gene: TRBJ1-1; CDR3 DNA: TGTGCCAGCAGTCGACAGGGAGCGGGCACTGAAGCTTTCTTT; CDR3 protein: CASSRQGAGTEAFF
V gene: TRBV19; D gene: TRBD2; clone size: NA; J gene: TRBJ2-5; CDR3 DNA: TGTGCCAGTAGTCCTACAGGCGGGGGACGCACCCAAGAGACCCAGTACTTC; CDR3 protein: CASSPTGGGRTQETQYF
V gene: TRBV21-1; D gene: NA; clone size: NA; J gene: TRBJ2-3; CDR3 DNA: TGTGCCAGCCCCAGGGCGGGACTTCGCACAGATACGCAGTATTTT; CDR3 protein: CASPRAGLRTDTQYF
V gene: TRBV27; D gene: TRBD2; clone size: few; J gene: TRBJ2-1; CDR3 DNA: TGTGCCAGCAGTCCCCTCCCGGGACTAGCGGGAGGGCCGCGGAATGAGCAGTTCTTC; CDR3 protein: CASSPLPGLAGGPRNEQFF
V gene: TRBV19; D gene: NA; clone size: NA; J gene: TRBJ1-5; CDR3 DNA: TGTGCCAGTTCCCCGGGGGGGGCTCGGCAGCCCCAGCATTTT; CDR3 protein: CASSPGGARQPQHF
V gene: TRBV21-1; D gene: NA; clone size: NA; J gene: TRBJ1-2; CDR3 DNA: TGTGCCAGCAGCAACAAAACGCCACAGGGAGTACGCCGCTTACGTACCCCCTATGGCTACACCTTC; CDR3 protein: CASSNKTPQGVRRLRTPYGYTF
V gene: TRBV7-2; D gene: NA; clone size: NA; J gene: TRBJ1-2; CDR3 DNA: TGTGCCAGCAGCTACAGGCAGGGGCCGAATGGCTACACCTTC; CDR3 protein: CASSYRQGPNGYTF
V gene: TRBV28; D gene: TRBD1; clone size: NA; J gene: TRBJ1-6; CDR3 DNA: TGTGCCAGCAGACCGTCAGGGGGCGGTTCACCCCTCCACTTT; CDR3 protein: CASRPSGGGSPLHF
V gene: TRBV5-1; D gene: TRBD1; clone size: NA; J gene: TRBJ1-2; CDR3 DNA: TGCGCCAGCAGCTTGCTACAGGGGGTTGGGTATGGCTACACCTTC; CDR3 protein: CASSLLQGVGYGYTF
V gene: TRBV19; D gene: TRBD1; clone size: NA; J gene: TRBJ1-2; CDR3 DNA: TGTGCCAGTTGGCCGGGACAGGGGGCAGGTGGCTACACCTTC; CDR3 protein: CASWPGQGAGGYTF
V gene: TRBV5-1; D gene: TRBD2; clone size: once; J gene: TRBJ2-1; CDR3 DNA: TGCGCCAGCAGCTTAGGGCTAGCGGGGGCCAATGAGCAGTTCTTC; CDR3 protein: CASSLGLAGANEQFF